Below are 24 T cell receptor beta chains sequenced from a single sample in a study of T-cell memory formation after mild COVID-19. TCRdb itself ran the 5' RACE reads through MiXCR, one entry per CDR3 protein. In the table there are under 350,000 distinct CDR3 sequences, roughly 16% of which are singletons. Sequenced sample: PBMCs or a T cell subset sorted from them (not recorded which). The receptors stem from a man aged 18 to 29 who had mild COVID-19 (a few samples of this study predate the infection). Cell type and time point are not known.

This clonotype was counted a few times. The chain has TRBV6-2 or TRBV6-3 and TRBJ2-4, with D uncertain. V dropped 3 bases and J dropped 3 bases, with 9 bases sitting between them. The germline V gene encodes CDR1 MNHEY and CDR2 SVGEGT. This CDR3 is 14 amino acids long. Here the CDR3 reads CASSYHGDKNIQYF. CDR3 DNA: TGTGCCAGCAGTTATCACGGAGACAAAAACATTCAGTACTTC.

This chain uses TRBV5-4 with TRBJ1-1; weak D call: TRBD1 (5 bases). V lost 4 bases to trimming and J lost 3 bases, with 13 bases between them. The germline V gene encodes CDR1 SGHNT and CDR2 YYREEE (reference sequence). This CDR3 comprises 14 residues. CDR3 sequence: CASSLGGRDTEAFF. The DNA of the CDR3 is TGTGCCAGCAGCCTGGGGGGAAGGGACACTGAAGCTTTCTTT.

The V call is TRBV7-6, the J call TRBJ2-2; tentatively, D is TRBD1 (6 bases). V lost 6 bases to trimming and J lost 3 bases, with 11 bases between them. This CDR3 comprises 14 residues. Germline lookup yields CDR1 SGHVS and CDR2 FNYEAQ. CDR3 region: CASSSDSYTGELFF. In DNA form, the CDR3 reads TGTGCCAGCAGTTCGGACAGTTACACCGGGGAGCTGTTTTTT. Full variable domain (rest looked up from reference TRBV7-6 and TRBJ2-2): GAGVSQSPRYKVTKRGQDVALRCDPISGHVSLYWYRQALGQGPEFLTYFNYEAQQDKSGLPNDRFSAERPEGSISTLTIQRTEQRDSAMYRCASSSDSYTGELFFGEGSRLTVL.

The V call is TRBV7-2, the J call TRBJ2-3; 10 bases agree with TRBD1. The CDR3 extends over 15 amino acids. V shed 1 base and J 6 bases; nucleotides not matched to a gene: 4. The germline V gene encodes CDR1 SGHTA and CDR2 FQGNSA. The CDR3 spells CASSLVTGQGDTQYF. Here the CDR3 DNA reads TGTGCCAGCAGCTTAGTCACGGGACAGGGGGATACGCAGTATTTT. The full variable domain, in which reference TRBV7-2 and TRBJ2-3 provide the parts outside the CDR3, is GAGVSQSPSNKVTEKGKDVELRCDPISGHTALYWYRQSLGQGLEFLIYFQGNSAPDKSGLPSDRFSAERTGGSVSTLTIQRTQQEDSAVYLCASSLVTGQGDTQYFGPGTRLTVL.

For this clonotype: This may arise from a read error, as a much more abundant clone is one base away. The V gene is TRBV27, the J gene TRBJ2-7, with D tentatively TRBD2 (7 bases). V lost 8 bases and J lost 0, with 11 bases in between. Germline CDR1 is MNHEY and CDR2 is SMNVEV (reference sequence). The CDR3 loop spans 13 amino acids. The CDR3 DNA sequence: TGTGCCAGCTTGGGGGGGGCCTCCTACGAGCAGTACTTC. This gives the protein CASLGGASYEQYF.

V usage is TRBV27 and J usage is TRBJ2-7, with a tentative D call TRBD1 (6 bases). The CDR3 covers 16 residues. Germline V gene sequence: CDR1 MNHEY, CDR2 SMNVEV (reference sequence). V was trimmed by 5 bases and J by 4 bases, leaving 21 bases between them. The CDR3 loop reads CASSSRDTSWGYEQYF. Written as DNA, the CDR3 is TGTGCCAGCAGTAGCCGGGACACCTCCTGGGGGTACGAGCAGTACTTC.

This clonotype was recorded at least ten times. The chain combines TRBV10-3 with TRBJ1-1, with D possibly being TRBD1 (5 bases). With 4 bases removed from V and 4 bases from J, the gap between germline ends came to 19 bases. The CDR3 is 16 amino acids. Germline V gene data show CDR1 as ENHRY and CDR2 as SYGVKD. The CDR3 here is CAISGKRGPGGTEAFF. The DNA for the CDR3 is TGTGCCATCAGTGGGAAGCGTGGTCCCGGGGGCACTGAAGCTTTCTTT.

V gene TRBV7-9 combines with J gene TRBJ2-3; 7 nucleotides match TRBD2. V lost 6 bases to trimming and J lost 0 bases; unmatched junction nucleotides: 6. The CDR3 is 15 amino acids. CDR1 is SEHNR, CDR2 FQNEAQ, per germline (reference sequence). The chain's CDR3 is CASSYQRGSTDTQYF. CDR3 bases: TGTGCCAGCAGTTACCAGCGGGGAAGCACAGATACGCAGTATTTT.

This clonotype has just a few counts. This chain uses TRBV7-9 with TRBJ2-3; tentative D call: TRBD1 (5 bases). The V gene lost 3 bases and the J gene lost 0 bases, with 13 bases spanning the gap. The CDR3 loop spans 16 amino acids. CDR1 is SEHNR, CDR2 FQNEAQ, per germline (reference sequence). CDR3 nucleotides: TGTGCCAGCAGCTTCTCCACAGGCCATAGCACAGATACGCAGTATTTT. Its translation: CASSFSTGHSTDTQYF.

This clonotype has just one count. The V call is TRBV6-5, the J call TRBJ2-5; 10 bases line up with TRBD1. Germline V gives CDR1 MNHEY, CDR2 SVGAGI. The CDR3 spans 14 residues. J gave up 4 bases and V 6 bases, and 5 bases lay outside the gene matches. CDR3 DNA sequence: TGTGCCAGCAGACGGACAGGGGGTGCAGAGACCCAGTACTTC. This encodes CASRRTGGAETQYF.

The chain has TRBV4-3 and TRBJ1-1; no clear D gene. The CDR3 has 14 residues. Germline CDR1 and CDR2: LGHNA and YSLEER. Trimming stripped 1 base from V and 3 bases from J, with 9 bases between. The chain's CDR3 is CASSQGRSHTEAFF. The CDR3 DNA reads TGCGCCAGCAGCCAAGGGCGTTCCCACACTGAAGCTTTCTTT.

The chain employs TRBV20-1 and TRBJ2-1; D is ambiguous. CDR1 is DFQATT and CDR2 is SNEGSKA in the germline V gene (reference sequence). The CDR3 sequence is 13 residues long. The V end lost 6 bases, the J end lost 4 bases, and 13 bases lay between the germline ends. The CDR3 sequence: CSANDLSYNEQFF. DNA of the CDR3: TGCAGTGCCAACGACCTATCATACAATGAGCAGTTCTTC.

There are many counts of this clonotype. V usage is TRBV6-5 and J usage is TRBJ2-3; the D is unclear. Germline V gives CDR1 MNHEY, CDR2 SVGAGI. V lost 0 bases and J 0 bases, leaving 1 base between the germline ends. The CDR3 is 13 amino acids. The CDR3 spells CASSYSSTDTQYF. The DNA of the CDR3 is TGTGCCAGCAGTTACTCCAGCACAGATACGCAGTATTTT.

This clonotype was counted between two and nine times. The rearrangement joins TRBV7-2 to TRBJ1-2; D not certain. Trimming removed 1 base at V and 7 bases at J, with 10 bases between. This CDR3 has 13 residues. The germline V gene has CDR1 SGHTA and CDR2 FQGNSA. The CDR3 reads CASSLDAGPGYTF. DNA of the CDR3: TGTGCCAGCAGCTTAGATGCGGGCCCTGGCTACACCTTC.

This clonotype was seen a handful of times. The chain is built from TRBV7-2 and TRBJ1-4; D is possibly TRBD1 (6 bases). This CDR3 comprises 13 residues. The V gene lost 1 base and the J gene lost 14 bases, with 14 bases spanning the gap. CDR1 is SGHTA, CDR2 FQGNSA, per germline. As DNA, the CDR3 is TGTGCCAGCAGCTTAGGAATCCGGGACATCCTGTTTTTT. The encoded protein is CASSLGIRDILFF.

V is TRBV7-2 and J is TRBJ2-7, with TRBD1 identical over 8 bases. The CDR3 is 15 amino acids. The ends lost 4 bases at V and 3 bases at J; junction bases unmatched: 8. Germline assignment: CDR1 SGHTA and CDR2 FQGNSA. This CDR3 is CASSSRVGTGYEQYF. Written as DNA, the CDR3 is TGTGCCAGCAGCTCCAGAGTAGGGACAGGCTACGAGCAGTACTTC.

The V call is TRBV10-3, the J call TRBJ1-1; D not certain. The V gene lost 2 bases and the J gene lost 2 bases, with 12 bases spanning the gap. CDR1 ENHRY and CDR2 SYGVKD come from the germline V gene. This CDR3 is built from 15 residues. The CDR3 DNA is TGTGCCATCAGTGAGACCATGACCGTCAACACTGAAGCTTTCTTT. Amino acids: CAISETMTVNTEAFF.

This chain connects TRBV12-3 or TRBV12-4 to TRBJ1-6; D is ambiguous. Trimming left V 1 base short and J 9 bases short, with 4 bases between. The CDR3 covers 12 residues. CDR3 sequence reads: CASSLEVSPLHF. In DNA, the CDR3 is TGTGCCAGCAGTTTAGAGGTTTCACCCCTCCACTTT.

The chain joins TRBV7-2 to TRBJ2-1; 10 positions agree with TRBD1. The CDR3 totals 15 residues. Trimming removed 4 bases from V and 8 bases from J; junction bases left unmatched: 8. The germline CDR1 and CDR2 sequences are SGHTA and FQGNSA. The CDR3: CASSSSLTGGDEQFF. CDR3 DNA: TGTGCCAGCAGCTCATCCTTGACAGGGGGCGATGAGCAGTTCTTC.

The sample holds a few counts of this clonotype. The chain joins TRBV4-1 to TRBJ1-2, with D possibly TRBD1 on 6 matching bases. Germline-derived CDR1 and CDR2 are MGHRA and YSYEKL. The length of the CDR3 is 16 residues. Trimming pared 4 bases from V and 0 bases from J, leaving 15 bases between. CDR3: CASSPTPGHTNYGYTF. CDR3 sequence (DNA): TGCGCCAGCAGCCCTACACCGGGACATACTAACTATGGCTACACCTTC.

The chain has TRBV5-4 and TRBJ2-1, with D hard to call. The CDR3 loop spans 12 amino acids. The V gene's germline CDR1 is SGHNT and CDR2 YYREEE (reference sequence). V lost 3 bases, J lost 9 bases, and 10 bases lay in between. The CDR3 nucleotides read TGTGCCAGCAGCTCCGGAAGGGTTGAGCAGTTCTTC. Its protein product is CASSSGRVEQFF.

The genes are TRBV7-9 and TRBJ2-7; 7 positions match TRBD2. The CDR3 length is 16 residues. V gave up 1 base and J gave up 1 base; unmatched junction bases: 7. In germline, CDR1 is SEHNR, CDR2 FQNEAQ (reference sequence). CDR3 amino acids: CASSLGPASGSYEQYF. In DNA, the CDR3 is TGTGCCAGCAGCTTAGGTCCGGCTAGCGGTTCCTACGAGCAGTACTTC. Drawing the rest from reference TRBV7-9 and TRBJ2-7, the complete variable domain is DTGVSQNPRHKITKRGQNVTFRCDPISEHNRLYWYRQTLGQGPEFLTYFQNEAQLEKSRLLSDRFSAERPKGSFSTLEIQRTEQGDSAMYLCASSLGPASGSYEQYFGPGTRLTVT.

This clonotype showed up just a few times. This sequence joins TRBV15 and TRBJ1-5; tentative D call: TRBD1 (5 bases). Germline values: CDR1 LNHNV, CDR2 YYDKDF (reference sequence). The ends were cut back, 5 bases at V and 6 bases at J, with 17 bases in the middle. The CDR3 is 15 residues long. CDR3 loop: CATSPTGDRGQPQHF. The CDR3 nucleotides read TGTGCCACCAGCCCAACGGGGGACCGAGGTCAGCCCCAGCATTTT.

The CDR3 region has the DNA TGTGCCAGCAGTTACGGGTGGACGGGCGATGTTTATGGCTACACCTTC. Translated: CASSYGWTGDVYGYTF. The rearrangement uses TRBV6-5 and TRBJ1-2, with D hard to call. The CDR3 length is 16 residues. Deletions cut 2 bases from V and 5 bases from J, with 18 bases between. Germline V lookup: CDR1 MNHEY, CDR2 SVGAGI.